This T cell receptor (beta chain) is from a study of PD-1 blockade in classical Hodgkin lymphoma (dated by TCRdb to the early 2020s). Background for the entire study: Nivolumab dosing was 3 mg/kg intravenously every 2 weeks, continuing until either disease progression or unacceptable toxicity. To define a peripheral blood immune signature of response to PD-1 blockade in classical Hodgkin lymphoma, the study combined TCR beta sequencing with CyTOF.

The study at large found these results: A significant rise by C4D1 was seen in CD4+ but not CD8+ TCR diversity (p=0.0027 vs p=0.16), with the rise being most apparent in complete responders (p=0.02). Baseline TCR diversity was reported to be lower in newly diagnosed patients than in healthy donors and to be lower still in relapsed/refractory patients. Among trial patients, those achieving complete response had baseline diversity similar to that of newly diagnosed patients, while diversity was significantly lower in partial responders and progressors. The study covered only a single clinical trial cohort, and the causes of the repertoire differences, possibly disease activity or prior therapy, were still not defined. Lower diversity was seen in patients whose nivolumab began less than 1 year after ASCT, and these patients were left out of later analyses so that immune reconstitution would not confound the results.

Genomic DNA was extracted with the Qiagen DNeasy kit from unsorted PBMCs and from negatively selected CD4+ and CD8+ fractions. Using primers that anneal to V and J segments, immunoSEQ multiplex PCR amplified the TCR beta CDR3 regions. A synthetic immune receptor repertoire was used to minimize amplification bias, and any remaining bias was removed computationally after sequencing. Processing in the source paper ran as follows. Custom Python scripts were used to quantify repertoire diversity as the Shannon entropy index. Unsorted, CD4+ and CD8+ repertoires were analyzed separately, except for combined analyses in which CD4+ and CD8+ sequences were merged in silico. Clonal expansion was defined as at least a 2-fold frequency increase after treatment relative to C1D1, with a pseudocount of 0.5 for undetected baseline clones. Clones with 0 or 1 copy at C1D1 were defined as singleton clones, while clones with 2 or more copies were defined as non-singleton clones. Clones expanded in unsorted samples were labelled as CD4+, CD8+ or unknown by matching protein sequences in sorted samples from the same patient. Wilcoxon tests were applied to paired samples to test diversity changes from C1D1 to C4D1. The table comes from immuneACCESS by way of TCRdb, which keeps in-frame sequences with V and J called. Part of the clones is missing from these tables; in studies checked, under half for an unresolved V gene and the rest for unknown reasons. The D gene and trimming were derived from the DNA, and the V and J assignments and clone size from that table. Recorded for this sample are fewer than 55,000 clones; more than 70% of them occurred a single time. Approximately 9% of the sample is in the top ten clones.

The time point label, as the study defines it: cycle 1 day 1 (C1D1), immediately before nivolumab initiation. All trial patients had relapsed after autologous stem cell transplantation, with cohorts A, B and C differing in prior brentuximab vedotin exposure. The trial cohort included 50 to 70 patients with relapsed/refractory classical Hodgkin lymphoma, and each patient had a best overall response of complete response, partial response or progressive disease. Trial patients were treated with single-agent nivolumab in the multi-cohort phase II CheckMate 205 trial. An independent review committee assessed best overall response using the 2007 International Working Group response criteria. PBMCs from the trial were collected at three points: immediately before nivolumab initiation (C1D1), and during therapy at cycle 2 day 1 and cycle 4 day 1. Peripheral blood was collected in 8 mL Vacutainer Cell Preparation Tubes, from which PBMCs were isolated by centrifugation and then cryopreserved.

Including the terminal cysteine and phenylalanine, the CDR3 comprises 14 residues. Only CDR3 DNA is held: 42 bases, read in frame from base 1. The germline V gene (reference sequence) supplies CDR1 MNHEY and CDR2 SMNVEV. Germline trimming amounts to 6 bases on V and 3 bases on J, with 6 as the count of junction bases outside the gene matches. Notes on this clone: It lacks a known antigen. The record has no base qualities; no much larger clone is one base away.

Sequenced material: peripheral blood mononuclear cells (PBMCs), taken at baseline. The receptor chain draws on TRBV27 and TRBJ1-1, and 8 junctional nucleotides match TRBD1. This sequence originates from a human donor with classical Hodgkin lymphoma. The nucleotides read TGTGCCAGCAGATCATACAGGGGGTACACTGAAGCTTTCTTT. Its product reads: CASRSYRGYTEAFF.